This TCR beta chain was identified in a study of beta chain features in type 1 diabetes (dated by TCRdb to 2017 to 2018). In the study overall: Patients and healthy donors did not differ in mean age, gender distribution, total cell number or subset yield. In the study, TCRB repertoires of sorted circulating CD4+ T cell subsets from recently diagnosed type 1 diabetes patients were compared with those of matched healthy donors. Regulatory and stem cell-like memory subsets were obtained from only 8 patients and roughly 8 healthy donors, while naive and central memory subsets were obtained from all 28 donors. Across all samples, almost 110 million sorted cells were examined, and cell number per subset correlated strongly with RNA yield.

All of the isolated RNA was reverse transcribed with the High Capacity cDNA Reverse Transcription Kit, so expressed TCRB transcripts were sequenced. Naive, central memory and regulatory T cell samples underwent deep immunoSEQ sequencing, averaging around 4 million total reads per sample. After sorted cells were lysed in RLT buffer, RNA was extracted with DNase-treated RNeasy Micro or Mini kits, with the choice depending on cell number. Each cell subset was processed separately to prevent cross-contamination, with patient and healthy donor samples processed together. TCRB sequences were amplified from cDNA with the immunoSEQ multiplex PCR, producing 87-bp fragments spanning the CDR3 region. The amplicons were sequenced using the Illumina HiSeq platform. Per the authors' processing: PCR bias was computationally corrected using synthetic template baselines, reads within Hamming distance 2 were collapsed, and singletons that could not be merged were discarded. By aligning reads against IMGT, V, D and J genes, CDR3 length, and insertions or deletions at six rearrangement sites were assigned. Within each subset, clonotype counts were normalized to the number of sorted cells before true diversity and Gini coefficients were calculated with the tcR R package. The overlap coefficient, calculated on TCRB nucleotide sequences, was used to measure repertoire sharing. Out-of-frame TCRB sequences from naive cells were analyzed to stand in for the pre-selection repertoire. The immuneACCESS repertoire file appears here via TCRdb, limited to in-frame rearrangements. These files lack a portion of the clones; in checked studies, under half of the deficit traces to unresolved V genes, and the cause of the others is not known. V and J calls and clone size are given by that table; D and trimming were obtained from the DNA. The sample has about 450,000 clones on record, over 9.5% of them singletons. The ten largest clones take up approximately 0.045% of the sample.

Per the germline V gene, SGDLS is the CDR1 and YYNGEE is the CDR2. V and J lose 3 bases and 1 base, and a span of 17 bases separates them. Counted from cysteine to phenylalanine, this CDR3 has 18 amino acids. Only the CDR3 portion is preserved as DNA: 54 bases, with reading frame beginning at the first base. A word on this clone: Its recognized antigen is unknown. Nothing much larger sits one base from this clone, and base qualities are not available.

Each donor gave one peripheral blood draw, averaging roughly 0.11 L, which was collected into heparinised tubes. Using a panel that included CD45RO, CCR7, CD25, CD127, CD95 and CD27, naive, central memory, regulatory and stem cell-like memory CD4+ T cells were sorted on a BD FACSAria II. Purity was above 95% for every sorted population. Right away, PBMCs were isolated by Lymphoprep density gradient centrifugation and were stained directly, with no culture step. To minimize batch effects, samples were stained and sorted in pairs, one healthy donor with one patient per experiment. Points the paper makes about the study in general: Shorter templates might have been favored by PCR, but patient and control samples were amplified and corrected together, so both groups would have been affected equally by any skew. In all four CD4+ subsets, TCRB CDR3 length was moderately but significantly shorter in type 1 diabetes patients. Because the HLA sub-analyses included only small numbers of individuals, any influence of HLA type on TCRB rearrangement was left unresolved. Because cDNA rather than genomic DNA was sequenced, highly expressing activated cells could have been over-represented, although no difference in activation and CD3 levels was found between groups. Patients with type 1 diabetes made fewer insertions and deleted more nucleotides at VDJ recombination sites, implying thymic rearrangement abnormalities. Naive, central memory and regulatory TCRB repertoires appeared to be more similar among patients than among healthy donors.

The sequence links TRBV9 to TRBJ2-6; the D gene is possibly TRBD2, with 5 bases matching. The receptor's source is a woman aged 18-29 years in good health. Sequenced material: naive CD4+ T cells from blood. The cell subset or site label, read with the paper, signifies: true naive CD4+ T cells. The CDR3 loop reads CASSASKGRGSGANVLTF. The nucleotide sequence is given as TGTGCCAGCAGCGCATCCAAGGGCCGAGGGTCTGGGGCCAACGTCCTGACTTTC.